A single sample gave rise to the 15 T cell receptor beta chains below, sequenced in a study of blood T cells in healthy people across ages. With a J-beta primer mix and a sample-barcoded 5' primer, a second PCR ran about 6 to 11 cycles. From the 5' RACE reads, TCRdb called clonotypes with MiXCR, one entry per CDR3 protein. This sample carries around 820,000 distinct CDR3 sequences, 25% of them seen once, and the ten largest clones take approximately 4%. Separately, the same data were catalogued under a study of T cells of mothers and their children.

Sequencing input: blood. These receptors were taken from a boy younger than 18 in good health.

The chain employs TRBV20-1 and TRBJ2-7, with 7 bases aligning to TRBD1. The CDR3 spans 14 residues. CDR1 is DFQATT, CDR2 SNEGSKA, per germline (reference sequence). The J segment lost 3 bases and the V segment lost 0 bases, leaving 5 bases of the junction unmatched. CDR3 amino acids: CSARDNAGGYEQYF. The CDR3 DNA follows: TGCAGTGCTAGAGATAATGCAGGGGGCTACGAGCAGTACTTC.

The chain's CDR3 is CASRPKLAKNIQYF. The CDR3 region has the DNA TGTGCCAGCAGGCCTAAACTTGCCAAAAACATTCAGTACTTC. The chain uses TRBV13 and TRBJ2-4; D is undetermined. The CDR3 is made up of 14 amino acids. Trimming took off 6 bases at V and 1 base at J, with 10 bases between the two ends. Germline V CDR1 and CDR2: PRHDT, FYEKMQ (reference sequence).

This clonotype came up a few times. The chain combines TRBV7-2 with TRBJ2-2; 10 bases are a match to TRBD1. The ends lost 3 bases at V and 3 bases at J; junction bases unmatched: 4. The length of the CDR3 is 16 residues. The germline V gene has CDR1 SGHTA and CDR2 FQGNSA. CDR3 DNA: TGTGCCAGCAGCTTTCTGGGGACAGGGGACACCGGGGAGCTGTTTTTT. Translated: CASSFLGTGDTGELFF.

V gene TRBV30 combines with J gene TRBJ1-5, with D tentatively TRBD1 (5 bases). Trimming cost V 0 bases and J 0 bases, with 12 bases left between them. The CDR3 consists of 16 residues. Germline-derived CDR1 and CDR2 are GTSNPN and SVGIG (reference sequence). The chain's CDR3 is CAWSVPAGHSNQPQHF. For the CDR3, the DNA is TGTGCCTGGAGTGTTCCGGCAGGACATAGCAATCAGCCCCAGCATTTT.

This clonotype came up many times. The chain carries TRBV2 and TRBJ2-7, with 9 bases identical to TRBD2. The CDR3 totals 15 residues. The germline V gene encodes CDR1 SNHLY and CDR2 FYNNEI. The trim removed 3 bases at V and 5 bases at J, leaving 8 bases unmatched. The CDR3 DNA follows: TGTGCCAGCAGTGATCCGGGACTAGCATTCGACGAGCAGTACTTC. Its protein is CASSDPGLAFDEQYF.

The chain has TRBV11-2 and TRBJ1-4; D uncertain. CDR1 and CDR2 from the germline V gene are SGHAT and FQNNGV. The CDR3 runs to 18 residues. V was cut by 5 bases and J by 5 bases, with 24 bases left in between. In DNA, the CDR3 is TGTGCCAGCAGCCCACGTCCCAGTTTGCTACCGGGGAATGAAAAACTGTTTTTT. Its translation: CASSPRPSLLPGNEKLFF.

This clonotype was observed a handful of times. The V and J genes are TRBV6-6 and TRBJ1-1; D is ambiguous. In germline, CDR1 is MNHNY, CDR2 SVGAGI (reference sequence). The CDR3 is 15 amino acids. The V end lost 5 bases, the J end lost 1 base, and 14 bases lay between the germline ends. CDR3 bases: TGTGCCAGCAGTGGCGGAAAGACGGGGAACACTGAAGCTTTCTTT. Translating gives CASSGGKTGNTEAFF.

This clonotype has only a few counts. V gene TRBV5-1 combines with J gene TRBJ2-5, with D perhaps given as TRBD1 or TRBD2 (5 bases each). Germline V gives CDR1 SGHRS, CDR2 YFSETQ. The V and J ends lost 7 bases and 1 base respectively, with 17 bases between them. The CDR3 runs to 15 residues. In DNA, the CDR3 is TGCGCCAGCCGGGACGCTAACGGTCCCCAAGAGACCCAGTACTTC. Translating gives CASRDANGPQETQYF.

The chain employs TRBV7-8 and TRBJ1-5; no clear D. The ends were cut back, 5 bases at V and 6 bases at J, with 8 bases in the middle. The CDR3 covers 12 residues. Germline V gives CDR1 SGHVS, CDR2 FQNEAQ. For the CDR3, the DNA is TGTGCCAGCAGCGCCACGGGTCAGCCCCAGCATTTT. It codes for CASSATGQPQHF.

This clonotype was detected only a few times. This chain links TRBV28 with TRBJ2-7, with TRBD1 matching over 8 bases. V dropped 11 bases and J dropped 5; count of bases not matched to a gene: 11. Germline V gene sequence: CDR1 MDHEN, CDR2 SYDVKM. The CDR3 runs to 13 residues. The CDR3 DNA is TGTGCCTCGGGCAGGGGGCGTCAGGACGAGCAGTACTTC. Translated, it gives CASGRGRQDEQYF.

The table lists this clonotype with a few counts. The chain has TRBV15 and TRBJ2-5; 7 bases agree with TRBD1. With the DNA end fitting TRBJ2-1 better, the J assignment may be wrong. The CDR3 loop spans 15 amino acids. Germline lookup yields CDR1 LNHNV and CDR2 YYDKDF (reference sequence). In DNA form, the CDR3 reads TGTGCCACCAGCAGGGAGACAGGGTCGGGCAATGAGCAGTTCTTC. This translates into CATSRETGSGNEQFF.

This clonotype has just a few counts. This chain joins TRBV11-1 and TRBJ1-1; possibly TRBD1 for D (5 bases). V lost 1 base and J lost 7, with 10 bases in between. Germline V gene data show CDR1 as SGHAT and CDR2 as FQDESV (reference sequence). The length of the CDR3 is 13 residues. The CDR3 bases are TGTGCCAGCAGCTTAGGCAGGGACGGTGAAGCTTTCTTT. This sequence encodes CASSLGRDGEAFF.

The chain employs TRBV20-1 and TRBJ1-2, with 10 bases aligning to TRBD1. Germline CDR1 reads DFQATT; CDR2 reads SNEGSKA (reference sequence). The trim removed 3 bases at V and 8 bases at J, leaving 6 bases unmatched. This CDR3 is built from 13 residues. CDR3 nucleotides: TGCAGTGCTAGTTGGGACAGGGGTGGAGGCTACACCTTC. Protein sequence: CSASWDRGGGYTF.

This chain links TRBV29-1 with TRBJ2-1; TRBD2 matches at 11 bases. CDR3 length: 19 amino acids. Germline-derived CDR1 and CDR2 are SQVTM and ANQGSEA. V was pared by 0 bases and J by 0 bases, with 10 bases of the junction left unmatched. The DNA for the CDR3 is TGCAGCGTTGAAGATCACGAGACTAGCGGGGAGAGCTCCTACAATGAGCAGTTCTTC. Translation: CSVEDHETSGESSYNEQFF.

This clonotype was counted many times. The rearrangement joins TRBV7-2 to TRBJ2-7; no firm D call. Between the trimmed V and J ends, which lost 1 base and 0 bases, there was a span of 7 bases. The CDR3 is 14 residues long. Germline values: CDR1 SGHTA, CDR2 FQGNSA. In DNA, the CDR3 is TGTGCCAGCAGCTTAGGCAGAAGCTCCTACGAGCAGTACTTC. This translates into CASSLGRSSYEQYF.